This TCR beta chain appears in the sequencing data of a study of monozygotic twins with inflammatory bowel disease. The CDR3 extends over 15 amino acids. Germline assignment: CDR1 SEHNR and CDR2 FQNEAQ (reference sequence). Concerning this clonotype: The target antigen is unknown.

Study-wide findings and caveats: Healthy twins showed more clonotype sharing with others than IBD patients, especially patients with disease activity. The analysis yielded no support for one strong signal or clonotype associated with IBD.

Each UMI harboured a 6-nucleotide sample barcode and was appended via template switching. TCRdb re-called the 5' RACE reads and gives one entry per CDR3 protein, without DNA. The listing records about 140,000 distinct CDR3 sequences. Every donor provided one blood sample measuring roughly 2.4 ml. Sequences were obtained from blood. This chain connects TRBV7-9 to TRBJ1-4; TCRdb selects TRBD1, and the lack of DNA leaves this call unchecked. This TCR was sampled from a human donor with ulcerative colitis or Crohn's disease, or a healthy co-twin of an affected twin (not recorded which). This CDR3 reads CASSLAQTGREKLFF.